These T cell receptor beta chains were read from a single sample in a study of cytomegalovirus exposure and HLA in healthy donors. Profiled with immunoSEQ multiplex PCR; TCRdb holds only in-frame clones, not every one. The data contain around 150,000 clones, just under 80% of them singletons. The sequencing input was PBMCs. These TCRs come from a man between 18 and 29 years old in good health and CMV-seropositive. The CDR3 runs from the conserved cysteine through the conserved F or W. Each record gives: J gene, V gene, D gene, clone size, CDR3 protein, CDR3 DNA. The D gene is left open where the match is weak. The listing skips clone size in some rows; elsewhere it reads once, few, many or a size class.

TRBJ2-5,TRBV18,TRBD1,NA,CASSPLDRGETQYF,TGTGCCAGCTCACCCTTGGACAGGGGAGAGACCCAGTACTTC
TRBJ2-6,TRBV7-9,NA,few,CASSFRSGANVLTF,TGTGCCAGCAGCTTCAGGTCTGGGGCCAACGTCCTGACTTTC
TRBJ2-1,TRBV5-1,NA,once,CASSFTVSYNEQFF,TGCGCCAGCAGCTTCACAGTCTCCTACAATGAGCAGTTCTTC
TRBJ1-1,TRBV10-1,NA,NA,CASSGAGQAEAFF,TGCGCCAGCAGTGGAGCGGGGCAGGCTGAAGCTTTCTTT
TRBJ1-5,TRBV28,NA,NA,CASSAPGNRNQPQHF,TGTGCCAGCAGTGCCCCAGGGAACAGGAATCAGCCCCAGCATTTT
TRBJ2-1,TRBV4-1,TRBD1,few,CASSRWDSQSSYNEQFF,TGCGCCAGCAGCCGTTGGGACAGCCAAAGCTCCTACAATGAGCAGTTCTTC
TRBJ2-7,TRBV15,NA,NA,CATSRDQRREAYEQYF,TGTGCCACCAGCAGAGATCAAAGAAGGGAGGCCTACGAGCAGTACTTC
TRBJ1-1,TRBV7-9,NA,NA,CASSARQEEAFF,TGTGCCAGCAGCGCGAGGCAGGAGGAGGCTTTCTTT
TRBJ2-2,TRBV2,NA,NA,CASSILPAEGGELFF,TGTGCCAGCAGTATTTTACCGGCGGAGGGCGGGGAGCTGTTTTTT
TRBJ1-4,TRBV6-6,NA,NA,CASRKLPGEGEKLFF,TGTGCCAGCAGAAAATTGCCAGGGGAGGGAGAAAAACTGTTTTTT
TRBJ1-4,TRBV5-4,NA,few,CASSLATTGEKLFF,TGTGCCAGCAGCTTGGCTACCACGGGGGAAAAACTGTTTTTT
TRBJ1-2,TRBV25-1,TRBD1,NA,CASSVTGGAGGYTF,TGTGCCAGCAGTGTTACAGGGGGCGCGGGCGGCTACACCTTC
TRBJ1-1,TRBV11-2,NA,NA,CASSLDSGSGVTEAFF,TGTGCCAGCAGCTTAGATTCGGGCTCAGGGGTGACTGAAGCTTTCTTT
TRBJ2-7,TRBV6-1,NA,NA,CASSEAHSSSYEQYF,TGTGCCAGCAGTGAAGCACACAGCAGCTCCTACGAGCAGTACTTC
TRBJ2-7,TRBV23-1,NA,NA,CASSREGQLSYEQYF,TGCGCCAGCAGTCGCGAGGGCCAACTCTCCTACGAGCAGTACTTC
TRBJ2-7,TRBV9,NA,NA,CASSSTSGGGPFSYEQYF,TGTGCCAGCAGCTCGACTAGTGGGGGGGGGCCGTTCTCCTACGAGCAGTACTTC
TRBJ2-3,TRBV29-1,NA,NA,CSSGDGYTDTQYF,TGCAGCTCAGGGGACGGGTACACAGATACGCAGTATTTT
TRBJ2-7,TRBV6-5,NA,few,CASSYFGGNYEQYF,TGTGCCAGCAGTTACTTTGGGGGGAACTACGAGCAGTACTTC
TRBJ1-5,TRBV5-6,TRBD1,NA,CASSLWAGGGQPQHF,TGTGCCAGCAGCTTGTGGGCAGGGGGCGGTCAGCCCCAGCATTTT
TRBJ2-7,TRBV10-2,NA,NA,CASSEGGFDEQYF,TGCGCCAGCAGTGAGGGGGGCTTCGACGAGCAGTACTTC
TRBJ2-1,TRBV12-2,NA,once,CASRLVGLAGYEQFF,TGTGCAAGTCGCCTGGTGGGACTAGCGGGCTATGAGCAGTTCTTC
TRBJ1-1,TRBV5-6,NA,NA,CASSTSAGGSGTEAFF,TGTGCCAGCAGCACCTCGGCCGGAGGGTCGGGCACTGAAGCTTTCTTT
TRBJ1-3,TRBV18,NA,few,CASSPWPSGNTIYF,TGTGCCAGCTCACCATGGCCCTCTGGAAACACCATATATTTT
TRBJ1-4,TRBV7-9,NA,NA,CASSHTRDSTNEKLFF,TGTGCCAGCAGCCACACCCGGGACTCCACTAATGAAAAACTGTTTTTT
TRBJ2-3,TRBV6-1,TRBD1,NA,CASSERKMSGGGTDTQYF,TGTGCCAGCAGTGAGCGGAAAATGTCAGGGGGTGGCACAGATACGCAGTATTTT
TRBJ1-1,TRBV5-4,TRBD1,few,CASSAGQGEAFF,TGTGCCAGCAGCGCCGGACAGGGGGAAGCTTTCTTT
TRBJ2-2,TRBV28,NA,NA,CASTLGGENTGELFF,TGTGCCAGCACCCTCGGAGGGGAGAACACCGGGGAGCTGTTTTTT
TRBJ1-1,TRBV18,NA,NA,CASSPEGWRGTEAFF,TGTGCCAGCTCACCCGAAGGGTGGAGAGGGACTGAAGCTTTCTTT
TRBJ2-7,TRBV19,NA,NA,CASSISGRDYEQYF,TGTGCCAGTAGTATTTCGGGCAGGGACTACGAGCAGTACTTC
TRBJ2-1,TRBV29-1,NA,NA,CSVEDETLGQFF,TGCAGCGTTGAAGATGAAACCCTAGGGCAGTTCTTC